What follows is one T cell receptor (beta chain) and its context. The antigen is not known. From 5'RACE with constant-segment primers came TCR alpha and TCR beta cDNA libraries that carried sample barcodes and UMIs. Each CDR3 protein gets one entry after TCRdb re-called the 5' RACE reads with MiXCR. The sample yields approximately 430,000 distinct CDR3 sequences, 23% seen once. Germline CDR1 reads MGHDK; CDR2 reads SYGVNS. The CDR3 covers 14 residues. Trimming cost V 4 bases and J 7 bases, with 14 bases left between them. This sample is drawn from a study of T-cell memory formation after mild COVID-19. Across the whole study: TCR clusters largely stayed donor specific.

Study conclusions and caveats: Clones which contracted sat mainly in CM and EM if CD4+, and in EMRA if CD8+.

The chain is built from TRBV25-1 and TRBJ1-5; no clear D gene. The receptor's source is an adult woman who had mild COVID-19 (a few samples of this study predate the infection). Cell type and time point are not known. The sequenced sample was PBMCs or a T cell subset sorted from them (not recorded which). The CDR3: CASSVIGDRQPQHF. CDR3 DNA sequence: TGTGCCAGCAGTGTGATCGGGGATCGCCAGCCCCAGCATTTT.